These 9 T cell receptor beta chains originate from one sample sequenced in a study of T cells in Graves' hyperthyroidism and ophthalmopathy. RNA transcripts provided the source from which TCR beta CDR3 regions were amplified. First-round RT-PCR with HTBI primers amplified the TCR CDR3 region. Each CDR3 protein gets one entry after TCRdb re-called the multiplex PCR reads with MiXCR. The sample contains about 380,000 distinct CDR3 sequences, around 18% of which appear only once. Material for sequencing was blood. All receptors come from a young man with Graves' ophthalmopathy.

This clonotype was seen many times. The V and J genes are TRBV12-3 or TRBV12-4 and TRBJ2-3; a weak D match, TRBD2 (6 bases). The CDR3 has 18 residues. V lost 5 bases and J lost 7, with 28 bases in between. The CDR3 nucleotides are TGTGCCAGCAGTCCCCAAAATTGGAGGGATTCGTATCTGTATACGCAGTATTTT. Amino acid sequence: CASSPQNWRDSYLYTQYF.

V usage is TRBV15 and J usage is TRBJ2-1, with D perhaps matching TRBD1 (5 bases). Germline V gene lookup returns CDR1 LNHNV and CDR2 YYDKDF (reference sequence). The V end lost 0 bases, the J end lost 7 bases, and 10 bases lay between the germline ends. The CDR3 totals 14 residues. CDR3 sequence: CATSRDKGWNEQFF. Written as DNA, the CDR3 is TGTGCCACCAGCAGAGATAAGGGGTGGAATGAGCAGTTCTTC.

At least ten counts were recorded for this clonotype. The gene calls are TRBV2 and TRBJ1-5; a possible D gene is TRBD1 (5 bases). V shed 6 bases and J shed 7 bases, with 13 bases lying between them. Germline CDR1 is SNHLY and CDR2 is FYNNEI. There are 13 residues in the CDR3. CDR3 sequence reads: CASREGLGQPQHF. CDR3 DNA sequence: TGTGCCAGCAGGGAGGGGCTGGGGCAGCCCCAGCATTTT.

A note on this clonotype: Just one base apart from a much larger clone, this may be a read error. The chain uses TRBV27 and TRBJ1-1; D perhaps matches TRBD1 (6 bases). The CDR3 runs to 14 residues. In germline, CDR1 is MNHEY, CDR2 SMNVEV (reference sequence). The CDR3, as DNA: TGTGCCAGCAGTAGAGGGGGTTTGAACACTGGAGCTTTCTTT. Protein sequence: CASSRGGLNTGAFF.

The rearrangement joins TRBV7-2 to TRBJ1-6; unclear D gene. The germline V gene has CDR1 SGHTA and CDR2 FQGNSA. V dropped 4 bases and J dropped 7 bases, with 26 bases sitting between them. The CDR3 loop spans 19 amino acids. CDR3 DNA: TGTGCCAGCAGCTCTAGAGGGTGGGAGCTCTACCGTGGGAATTCACCCCTCCACTTT. It translates to CASSSRGWELYRGNSPLHF.

The chain employs TRBV3-1 and TRBJ1-1; TRBD1 is a possible D gene (5 bases). Germline values: CDR1 LGHDT, CDR2 YNNKEL (reference sequence). The V and J ends lost 6 bases and 4 bases respectively, with 15 bases between them. The CDR3 covers 14 residues. The CDR3 loop is CASSDAGFATEAFF. Written as DNA, the CDR3 is TGTGCCAGCAGTGACGCAGGGTTTGCCACTGAAGCTTTCTTT.

This clonotype has a count of ten or more. The chain links TRBV27 to TRBJ1-1, with TRBD1 as a possible D gene (5 bases). Per germline, CDR1 MNHEY and CDR2 SMNVEV (reference sequence). The CDR3 totals 17 residues. Trimming pared 6 bases from V and 4 bases from J, leaving 24 bases between. Here the CDR3 DNA reads TGTGCCAGCAGCTATGAGGGCATTCGGGGCTGGGGCACTGAAGCTTTCTTT. Translating gives CASSYEGIRGWGTEAFF.

This clonotype was recorded at least ten times. V gene TRBV7-6 combines with J gene TRBJ2-1, with D uncertain. The germline gives CDR1 SGHVS, CDR2 FNYEAQ. The germline V and J ends were trimmed by 5 bases and 9 bases, with 14 bases remaining between them. This CDR3 spans 13 amino acids. CDR3 sequence reads: CASSPARPTEQFF. The CDR3 bases are TGTGCCAGCAGCCCCGCGCGCCCTACTGAGCAGTTCTTC.

This clonotype was picked up many times. The chain joins TRBV4-1 to TRBJ1-5; unclear D gene. Trimming left V 4 bases short and J 2 bases short, with 9 bases between. This CDR3 contains 14 residues. Germline values: CDR1 MGHRA, CDR2 YSYEKL. As DNA, the CDR3 is TGCGCCAGCAGCCTAGACACGGGCAATCAGCCCCAGCATTTT. It codes for CASSLDTGNQPQHF.